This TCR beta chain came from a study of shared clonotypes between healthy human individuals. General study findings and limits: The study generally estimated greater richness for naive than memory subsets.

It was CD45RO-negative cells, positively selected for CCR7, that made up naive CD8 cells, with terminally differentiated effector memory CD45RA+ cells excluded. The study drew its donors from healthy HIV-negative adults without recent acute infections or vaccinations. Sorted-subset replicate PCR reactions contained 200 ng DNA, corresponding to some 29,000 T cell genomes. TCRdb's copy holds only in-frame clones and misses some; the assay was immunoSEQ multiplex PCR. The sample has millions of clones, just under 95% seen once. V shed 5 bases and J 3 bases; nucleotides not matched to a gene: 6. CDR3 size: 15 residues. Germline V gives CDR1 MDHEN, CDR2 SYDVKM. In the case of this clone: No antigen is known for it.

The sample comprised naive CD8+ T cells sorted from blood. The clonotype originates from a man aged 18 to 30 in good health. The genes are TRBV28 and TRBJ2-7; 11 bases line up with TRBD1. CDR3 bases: TGTGCCAGCAGTCAGGGGACAGGGGGTTACTACGAGCAGTACTTC. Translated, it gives CASSQGTGGYYEQYF.